What follows are 9 T cell receptor beta chains derived from one specimen sequenced in a study of shared clonotypes between healthy human individuals. Clones were sequenced by immunoSEQ multiplex PCR, and TCRdb holds only the in-frame ones, with some missing. The sample yields 800,000 to 1,200,000 clones, about 84% seen once. Sequencing was performed on memory CD4+ T cells from PBMCs. Subset in this sample: CD45RA-negative fraction. The receptors derive from a man between 18 and 35 years old in good health. Some clones in this sample may be carry-over from other donors' samples.

V gene TRBV29-1 combines with J gene TRBJ2-2; TRBD1 might be the D (6 bases). The CDR3 covers 13 residues. Germline V CDR1 and CDR2: SQVTM, ANQGSEA. The V end lost 1 base, the J end lost 7 bases, and 10 bases lay between the germline ends. For the CDR3, the DNA is TGCAGCGTTGAAGGGAACAGGGACGGGGAGCTGTTTTTT. This encodes CSVEGNRDGELFF.

The rearrangement joins TRBV2 to TRBJ2-1, with 11 nucleotides matching TRBD2. The V gene's germline CDR1 is SNHLY and CDR2 FYNNEI. The V gene end was trimmed by 3 bases and the J gene end by 8 bases; junction bases not matched to a gene: 9. The length of the CDR3 is 16 residues. The CDR3 sequence: CASSEVLAGGGYEQFF. DNA for the CDR3: TGTGCCAGCAGTGAGGTGCTAGCGGGGGGAGGGTATGAGCAGTTCTTC.

In this sample, this clone turned up once. The chain combines TRBV27 with TRBJ2-1, with 8 nucleotides matching TRBD2. Germline CDR1 reads MNHEY; CDR2 reads SMNVEV (reference sequence). This CDR3 contains 14 residues. The junction had 6 bases not matched to a gene; V was cut back by 3 bases and J by 8 bases. The CDR3 region has the DNA TGTGCCAGCAGTTTCTCCGGGACTAGAGATGAGCAGTTCTTC. Amino acids: CASSFSGTRDEQFF.

A note on this clone: This same CDR3 is encoded by further DNA sequences in the sample. The chain links TRBV6-1 to TRBJ2-5; D may be TRBD1 or TRBD2 (5 bases each). Germline values: CDR1 MNHNS, CDR2 SASEGT. This CDR3 has 13 amino acids. The V gene lost 5 bases and the J gene lost 1 base, with 8 bases spanning the gap. The CDR3 bases are TGTGCCAGCAGTCGGGACCGCCAAGAGACCCAGTACTTC. It yields the protein CASSRDRQETQYF.

V gene TRBV7-2 combines with J gene TRBJ2-7, with TRBD2 matching over 10 bases. The CDR3 extends over 15 amino acids. After removal of 0 bases from V and 3 bases from J, the junction contained 2 bases not matched to a gene. Germline loops: CDR1 SGHTA, CDR2 FQGNSA. CDR3 loop: CASSLAGLADYEQYF. CDR3 nucleotides: TGTGCCAGCAGCTTAGCTGGACTAGCGGACTACGAGCAGTACTTC. Using reference TRBV7-2 and TRBJ2-7 for the parts outside the CDR3, the full variable domain is GAGVSQSPSNKVTEKGKDVELRCDPISGHTALYWYRQSLGQGLEFLIYFQGNSAPDKSGLPSDRFSAERTGGSVSTLTIQRTQQEDSAVYLCASSLAGLADYEQYFGPGTRLTVT.

The rearrangement joins TRBV28 to TRBJ2-2; the D is unclear. The length of the CDR3 is 15 residues. V was trimmed by 2 bases and J by 6 bases, leaving 13 bases between them. Germline CDR1 MDHEN, CDR2 SYDVKM. CDR3 bases: TGTGCCAGCAGTTTAACCTCGGGCTCCCCCGGGGAGCTGTTTTTT. This encodes CASSLTSGSPGELFF.

A single count supports this clone. The rearrangement uses TRBV13 and TRBJ2-2, with D possibly called TRBD1 or TRBD2 (6 bases each). V was trimmed by 2 bases and J by 7 bases, leaving 11 bases between them. The germline CDR1 and CDR2 sequences are PRHDT and FYEKMQ (reference sequence). The CDR3 is 14 residues long. In DNA form, the CDR3 reads TGTGCCAGCAGCTTACGGGGGCCGGGCGGGGAGCTGTTTTTT. Amino acids: CASSLRGPGGELFF. The entire variable domain, with the rest obtained from reference TRBV13 and TRBJ2-2, is as follows: AAGVIQSPRHLIKEKRETATLKCYPIPRHDTVYWYQQGPGQDPQFLISFYEKMQSDKGSIPDRFSAQQFSDYHSELNMSSLELGDSALYFCASSLRGPGGELFFGEGSRLTVL.

The chain uses TRBV28 and TRBJ2-2; 9 bases line up with TRBD2. The germline gives CDR1 MDHEN, CDR2 SYDVKM. V shed 3 bases, J shed 2 bases, and the junction held 4 bases outside the gene matches. This CDR3 has 16 residues. Written as DNA, the CDR3 is TGTGCCAGCAGTTTGGGGGGACTAGCAAACACCGGGGAGCTGTTTTTT. Translated, it gives CASSLGGLANTGELFF. Looking up the rest from reference TRBV28 and TRBJ2-2 gives the full variable domain: DVKVTQSSRYLVKRTGEKVFLECVQDMDHENMFWYRQDPGLGLRLIYFSYDVKMKEKGDIPEGYSVSREKKERFSLILESASTNQTSMYLCASSLGGLANTGELFFGEGSRLTVL.

V usage is TRBV5-4 and J usage is TRBJ2-3; D is perhaps TRBD1 (5 bases). CDR1 is SGHNT and CDR2 is YYREEE in the germline V gene (reference sequence). This CDR3 is 15 amino acids long. The ends were cut back, 1 base at V and 0 bases at J, with 9 bases in the middle. The CDR3 region is CASSLTQGSTDTQYF. The CDR3 nucleotides are TGTGCCAGCAGCTTGACGCAGGGTAGCACAGATACGCAGTATTTT.